This T cell receptor beta chain was found in a study of T cells in Graves' hyperthyroidism and ophthalmopathy (dated by TCRdb to about 2019). In the study overall: Peripheral blood was sampled at the time of initial diagnosis, prior to any treatment. To identify TCR V-J signatures that set the groups apart, the researchers used a discovery cohort of 100 patients, made up of 43 with Graves' ophthalmopathy and about 59 with stable Graves' hyperthyroidism. An independent validation cohort of around 19 hyperthyroidism patients and about 15 patients who later progressed to ophthalmopathy tested prospective prediction of ophthalmopathy. The 100 or so discovery patients were randomly divided into training and test sets at a 7:3 ratio. In several Graves' hyperthyroidism patients, the study also compared T-cell repertoires from thyroid tissue with T-cell repertoires from blood. After blood sampling, hyperthyroidism patients were treated with methimazole at a starting dose of 30 mg daily, and ophthalmopathy patients were treated with high-dose intravenous methylprednisolone. The paper reports TCR Vbeta CDR3 sequencing of approximately 130 peripheral blood samples: some 44 ophthalmopathy, under 80 hyperthyroidism and around 17 progressor patients.

In its sample, this clonotype was seen a few times. Its target antigen remains unknown. No base-level quality is on record; no much larger clone is a single base apart. What the research found in general, with its limitations: Most expanded thyroid clonotypes (frequency above 0.001) were also detected in blood, suggesting blood repertoires may reflect thyroid immune responses. No statistical method was used to fix the sample size in advance, and group allocation was not hidden from the investigators. In validation, progression to ophthalmopathy was predicted by the model with 70% to 71% sensitivity and approximately 78% specificity, a median of 6.5 months before onset. In cross-validation, a model built on a 13 V-J signature told ophthalmopathy apart from stable hyperthyroidism with approximately 90% sensitivity and roughly 83% specificity, and in testing the same model reached 80%/75%.

The CDR3 contains 19 residues, cysteine and phenylalanine counted. Here the CDR3 DNA is all that survives: 57 bases in frame from base 1. The junction shows trimming of 5 bases on V and 2 bases on J, and the gene matches do not reach 20 bases of it. The germline V gene yields MNHEY for CDR1 and SVGEGT for CDR2. Ophthalmopathy patients had moderately to severely active disease, Clinical Activity Score of at least 3, NOSPECS grade of at least 4, and duration under 3 months. Any patient with an uncontrolled infection, another autoimmune disease, pregnancy or lactation was excluded. Diagnoses relied on clinical symptoms, serum thyroxine and TRAb, thyroid ultrasound and orbital computed tomography. PBMCs were isolated from 7.5 to 10 ml of fresh peripheral blood by Ficoll-Paque density gradient centrifugation. Total RNA was extracted with Trizol reagent, and quality was checked on an Agilent 2100 Bioanalyzer.

TCR beta CDR3 regions were amplified from RNA transcripts. For the first round of RT-PCR on the TCR CDR3, the HTBI primer set was used together with the Qiagen OneStep RT-PCR kit. Libraries were constructed in a second round of multiplex PCR, after which size selection and purification were performed. Libraries were sequenced paired-end with 100 bp reads on an Illumina HiSeq2000. The original pipeline was this. Raw data were processed with SOAPnuke, discarding reads with adapters, uncalled bases, mean Phred below 15, or no exact constant-primer or identifier match. COPE v1.2.5 was used to merge the high-quality paired reads, and each unique nucleotide sequence was defined as a clonotype. MiTCR v1.1 was used to align clonotypes to the IMGT TRBV, TRBD and TRBJ reference segments. The analysis was restricted to V-J combinations with a frequency above 0.0001, which together covered 99% to 99.2% of the repertoires. A TCS score was defined as the ratio of F50 (clonal expansion) to E x V (chaos), with BLOSUM62-based TCRdist applied between CDR3 peptides within each V-J. Welch's t-statistics and random forest reduced 450 to 600 V-J features to fewer than 15, which were used in a naive Bayes classifier (R e1071). The similarity between thyroid and blood repertoires was quantified using the Morisita-Horn index. TCRdb reanalyzed the raw reads on its own, using fastp at Q25 for trimming and MiXCR for clone calling, and kept in-frame beta chains. When rows share a CDR3 protein, they turn into one entry using the most common DNA and genes. What appears here as the V and J calls and clone size reflects TCRdb's work, not the paper's. The sample contains 600,000 to 700,000 distinct CDR3 sequences, around 15% of them found a single time. Together, the top ten hold around 4.5% of the sample.

Sequencing input: blood. This receptor was obtained from a middle-aged woman with Graves' ophthalmopathy. The rearrangement joined TRBV6-2 or TRBV6-3 to TRBJ1-2; 7 bases in between match TRBD1. This receptor carries the CDR3 CASSLGVTGPEKLNYGYTF. The DNA reads TGTGCCAGCAGTCTTGGTGTGACAGGGCCCGAAAAACTAAACTATGGCTACACCTTC.